The sequence of this T cell receptor beta chain was determined in a study of blood T cell repertoires in COVID-19. From germline, CDR1 is SGHRS and CDR2 YFSETQ. CDR3 length: 15 residues. Trimming removed 1 base at V and 0 bases at J, with 8 bases between. Libraries were prepared by immunoSEQ multiplex PCR; TCRdb keeps only in-frame clonotypes and omits some of them. The table records fewer than 250,000 clones, around 90% of them present only once. The receptor was isolated from a man aged 25 to 40 with COVID-19, enrolled during active disease. The rearrangement links TRBV5-1 to TRBJ1-3; D not resolved. Sequencing input: peripheral blood. The CDR3, as DNA: TGCGCCAGCAGCTTGCTGGCAGGCTCTGGAAACACCATATATTTT. Its translation is CASSLLAGSGNTIYF. Together with reference TRBV5-1 and TRBJ1-3, the CDR3 gives the full variable domain: KAGVTQTPRYLIKTRGQQVTLSCSPISGHRSVSWYQQTPGQGLQFLFEYFSETQRNKGNFPGRFSGRQFSNSRSEMNVSTLELGDSALYLCASSLLAGSGNTIYFGEGSWLTVV.